A single sample gave rise to the 21 T cell receptor beta chains below, sequenced in a study of cytomegalovirus exposure and HLA in healthy donors. The primer mix had 60 Vbeta and 13 Jbeta primers. Profiled with immunoSEQ multiplex PCR; TCRdb holds only in-frame clones, not every one. The profile shows some 64,000 clones, roughly 90% of them singletons. Input material: PBMCs. The receptors were gathered from a man in his thirties or forties in good health and CMV-seropositive.

This clone was recorded only once. V and J are TRBV5-1 and TRBJ2-5; 11 bases align to TRBD2. This CDR3 is built from 17 residues. V shed 2 bases, J shed 3 bases, and the junction held 9 bases outside the gene matches. Germline V lookup: CDR1 SGHRS, CDR2 YFSETQ. CDR3: CASSFFGLAGGEETQYF. DNA for the CDR3: TGCGCCAGCAGCTTTTTTGGTTTAGCGGGAGGGGAAGAGACCCAGTACTTC. Full variable domain (remainder filled in from reference TRBV5-1 and TRBJ2-5): KAGVTQTPRYLIKTRGQQVTLSCSPISGHRSVSWYQQTPGQGLQFLFEYFSETQRNKGNFPGRFSGRQFSNSRSEMNVSTLELGDSALYLCASSFFGLAGGEETQYFGPGTRLLVL.

The chain has TRBV5-1 and TRBJ2-3; perhaps TRBD1 as D (5 bases). CDR3 length equals 16 residues. Germline CDR1 SGHRS, CDR2 YFSETQ. Trimming stripped 0 bases from V and 0 bases from J, with 11 bases between. The CDR3 loop is CASSLGTGQSTDTQYF. DNA of the CDR3: TGCGCCAGCAGCTTGGGCACAGGACAAAGCACAGATACGCAGTATTTT.

The chain has TRBV4-1 and TRBJ1-5; D is uncertain. The V gene lost 4 bases and the J gene lost 8 bases, with 12 bases spanning the gap. This CDR3 is built from 13 residues. Looked up from germline, CDR1 is MGHRA and CDR2 is YSYEKL. The CDR3 nucleotides are TGCGCCAGCAGCCGAACTATCTACGAGCCCCAGCATTTT. Protein product: CASSRTIYEPQHF.

The CDR3 bases are TGTGCCACCAGCAGACCCCAACGACAAGGCCGAAATTCACCCCTCCACTTT. It yields the protein CATSRPQRQGRNSPLHF. V is TRBV15 and J is TRBJ1-6; D not certain. The V gene lost 2 bases and the J gene lost 7 bases, with 18 bases spanning the gap. The CDR3 is 17 amino acids. Germline assignment: CDR1 LNHNV and CDR2 YYDKDF (reference sequence). The entire variable domain, with the rest obtained from reference TRBV15 and TRBJ1-6, is as follows: DAMVIQNPRYQVTQFGKPVTLSCSQTLNHNVMYWYQQKSSQAPKLLFHYYDKDFNNEADTPDNFQSRRPNTSFCFLDIRSPGLGDTAMYLCATSRPQRQGRNSPLHFGNGTRLTVT.

V gene TRBV2 combines with J gene TRBJ1-4; D is possibly TRBD1 (5 bases). This CDR3 has 15 residues. Germline CDR1 reads SNHLY; CDR2 reads FYNNEI. Trimming took off 2 bases at V and 4 bases at J, with 11 bases between the two ends. DNA for the CDR3: TGTGCCAGCAGTGAAAAAGGGGCGAGTAATGAAAAACTGTTTTTT. Residues: CASSEKGASNEKLFF.

This clone appeared a single time. The chain couples TRBV12-5 to TRBJ1-1, with D possibly TRBD1 on 6 matching bases. Per germline, CDR1 LGHNT and CDR2 FRNRAP. The CDR3 runs to 12 residues. V shed 3 bases and J shed 9 bases, with 11 bases lying between them. The DNA of the CDR3 is TGTGCTAGTGGTTTTGACAGGAAAAAAGCTTTCTTT. It translates to CASGFDRKKAFF. Filled out from reference TRBV12-5 and TRBJ1-1, the complete variable domain reads DARVTQTPRHKVTEMGQEVTMRCQPILGHNTVFWYRQTMMQGLELLAYFRNRAPLDDSGMPKDRFSAEMPDATLATLKIQPSEPRDSAVYFCASGFDRKKAFFGQGTRLTVV.

The gene calls are TRBV5-4 and TRBJ1-2; D possibly corresponds to TRBD1 (6 bases). The CDR3 is 14 residues long. The V gene's germline CDR1 is SGHNT and CDR2 YYREEE (reference sequence). V was trimmed by 1 base and J by 3 bases, leaving 10 bases between them. The DNA of the CDR3 is TGTGCCAGCAGCTTGTCTCAGGGGTACTATGGCTACACCTTC. Translating gives CASSLSQGYYGYTF. The full variable domain, in which reference TRBV5-4 and TRBJ1-2 provide the parts outside the CDR3, is ETGVTQSPTHLIKTRGQQVTLRCSSQSGHNTVSWYQQALGQGPQFIFQYYREEENGRGNFPPRFSGLQFPNYSSELNVNALELDDSALYLCASSLSQGYYGYTFGSGTRLTVV.

The chain uses TRBV9 and TRBJ1-1; D is possibly TRBD1 (5 bases). CDR1 SGDLS and CDR2 YYNGEE come from the germline V gene. The CDR3 consists of 15 residues. Trimming removed 1 base from V and 4 bases from J, with 14 bases in between. The CDR3 DNA is TGTGCCAGCAGCGTAACTGTAGGTCAGGGCACTGAAGCTTTCTTT. It encodes CASSVTVGQGTEAFF.

This chain uses TRBV11-3 with TRBJ2-1, with 10 bases identical to TRBD2. The CDR3 has 18 amino acids. The germline V gene encodes CDR1 SGHNT and CDR2 YENEEA. V lost 0 bases, J lost 3 bases, and 8 bases stayed unmatched. DNA for the CDR3: TGTGCCAGCAGCTTAGAAATGTTAGCGGGAGGTATCTACAATGAGCAGTTCTTC. The encoded protein is CASSLEMLAGGIYNEQFF.

This rearrangement joins TRBV4-1 to TRBJ2-6, with D perhaps matching TRBD2 (5 bases). There are 15 residues in the CDR3. Germline CDR1 MGHRA, CDR2 YSYEKL. V was pared by 4 bases and J by 0 bases, with 7 bases between. This CDR3 reads CASSPGISGANVLTF. DNA of the CDR3: TGCGCCAGCAGCCCGGGGATCTCTGGGGCCAACGTCCTGACTTTC.

The rearrangement links TRBV6-1 to TRBJ2-1; D is possibly TRBD1 (6 bases). The length of the CDR3 is 12 residues. With 7 bases removed from V and 7 bases from J, the gap between germline ends came to 11 bases. Germline values: CDR1 MNHNS, CDR2 SASEGT. The CDR3 sequence: CASKEGENEQFF. CDR3 in DNA: TGTGCCAGCAAAGAGGGGGAGAATGAGCAGTTCTTC.

The table lists this clone with a count of one. The V gene is TRBV19, the J gene TRBJ2-3; 7 bases match TRBD2. This CDR3 has 15 residues. CDR1 is LNHDA, CDR2 SQIVND, per germline (reference sequence). J was trimmed by 1 base and V by 7 bases; bases with no gene match: 8. The chain's CDR3 is CASTLGGSGTDTQYF. The CDR3 DNA follows: TGTGCCAGTACGTTGGGCGGGAGTGGCACAGATACGCAGTATTTT.

On this clone: Other DNA variants within this sample encode the same CDR3. CDR3 in DNA: TGTGCTACCACCCGGGCGGGAGACCCCTACAATGAGCAGTTCTTC. Translating it yields CATTRAGDPYNEQFF. The chain combines TRBV19 with TRBJ2-1; TRBD2 matches at 7 bases. Per the germline V gene, CDR1 is LNHDA and CDR2 is SQIVND (reference sequence). The CDR3 loop spans 15 amino acids.

The chain joins TRBV7-9 to TRBJ2-2, with TRBD1 matching over 12 bases. Germline CDR1 and CDR2: SEHNR and FQNEAQ (reference sequence). Trimming cost V 4 bases and J 12 bases; bases outside gene matches: 15. This CDR3 comprises 17 residues. The CDR3 DNA reads as TGTGCCAGCAGCTCGCCCTTCCGGGACAGGGGGCGCCGGCAGCTGTTTTTT. Translation gives CASSSPFRDRGRRQLFF.

This rearrangement joins TRBV5-1 to TRBJ1-2; D may be TRBD1 (5 bases). V lost 4 bases, J lost 5 bases, and 15 bases lay in between. Germline V gene sequence: CDR1 SGHRS, CDR2 YFSETQ. The CDR3 has 14 residues. CDR3 loop: CASSLSTDSYGYTF. CDR3 DNA: TGCGCCAGCAGCCTCTCGACAGACTCGTATGGCTACACCTTC.

The chain recombines TRBV6-1 with TRBJ2-1, with D hard to call. Trimming left V 6 bases short and J 3 bases short, with 12 bases between. CDR1 MNHNS and CDR2 SASEGT come from the germline V gene. The CDR3 is 14 residues long. For the CDR3, the DNA is TGTGCCAGCAGGGCGTATACGGGCTACAATGAGCAGTTCTTC. This gives the protein CASRAYTGYNEQFF.

V gene TRBV30 combines with J gene TRBJ1-5; D unresolved. Germline CDR1 GTSNPN, CDR2 SVGIG (reference sequence). Trimming shortened V by 1 base and J by 4 bases, and 11 bases separated the two germline ends. The CDR3 extends over 14 amino acids. For the CDR3, the DNA is TGTGCCTGGAGTGAGCAGTTCGGGAATCAGCCCCAGCATTTT. This encodes CAWSEQFGNQPQHF.

The J gene is TRBJ2-3, the V gene TRBV11-3; TRBD1 agrees at 10 bases. The CDR3 sequence is 14 residues long. Germline CDR1 reads SGHNT; CDR2 reads YENEEA. V trimming: 5 bases; J trimming: 5 bases; junction bases outside the gene matches: 4. The CDR3 nucleotides are TGTGCCAGCAGCACCGGACAGGGGGAAGATACGCAGTATTTT. Translating gives CASSTGQGEDTQYF.

The V gene is TRBV9, the J gene TRBJ2-1, with 7 bases lining up with TRBD2. Trimming cost V 0 bases and J 7 bases; bases outside gene matches: 13. The CDR3 sequence is 17 residues long. Per germline, CDR1 SGDLS and CDR2 YYNGEE. Here the CDR3 reads CASSVVSGGSGRNEQFF. The CDR3 bases are TGTGCCAGCAGCGTAGTATCGGGGGGTAGCGGTAGGAATGAGCAGTTCTTC.

The gene calls are TRBV20-1 and TRBJ2-5; D unresolved. In germline, CDR1 is DFQATT, CDR2 SNEGSKA (reference sequence). Trimming stripped 0 bases from V and 6 bases from J, with 5 bases between. The CDR3 contains 11 residues. The CDR3 spells CSARDKKTQYF. The CDR3 DNA follows: TGCAGTGCTAGAGATAAAAAGACCCAGTACTTC.

V gene TRBV14 combines with J gene TRBJ2-1; TRBD1 is a possible D gene (5 bases). This CDR3 region has 12 residues. In germline, CDR1 is SGHDN, CDR2 FVKESK. V was trimmed by 4 bases and J by 13 bases, leaving 14 bases between them. The CDR3, as DNA: TGTGCCAGCAGCCTGGGGCCCTCGGCTCAGTTCTTC. Protein product: CASSLGPSAQFF.